This T cell receptor (beta chain) was sequenced during a study of control samples from healthy donors and cancer patients. The CDR3 is made up of 19 amino acids. V was shortened by 4 bases and J by 0 bases, with 25 bases between the two germline ends. Looked up from germline, CDR1 is MNHEY and CDR2 is SVGEGT. Assay used: immunoSEQ multiplex PCR; TCRdb lists only in-frame clones, some missing. The table has roughly 120,000 clones, about 88% seen once. The V and J genes are TRBV6-2 or TRBV6-3 and TRBJ2-7; tentatively, D is TRBD1 (7 bases). The receptor comes from a man aged 45-65 years in good health. Sequencing input: blood. CDR3 protein: CASSSPRRGLAGLSYEQYF. The CDR3 DNA reads TGTGCCAGCAGTTCCCCTAGGAGGGGGCTGGCGGGGCTCTCCTACGAGCAGTACTTC.